The 3 T cell receptor beta chains in this list originate from one sample, sequenced in a study of blood T cell repertoires in COVID-19. This table comes from immunoSEQ multiplex PCR, and its TCRdb copy is limited to in-frame clones, with some not included. The sample records some 230,000 clones, under 90% being singletons. The material sequenced was peripheral blood. All receptors come from a woman aged 55 to 70 who had recovered from COVID-19.

The chain has TRBV10-2 and TRBJ1-1; weak D call: TRBD1 (5 bases). There are 13 residues in the CDR3. The germline V gene has CDR1 WSHSY and CDR2 SAAADI. V gave up 6 bases and J gave up 2 bases, with 10 bases separating them. CDR3 region: CASRETVNTEAFF. CDR3 DNA sequence: TGCGCCAGCAGGGAGACAGTAAACACTGAAGCTTTCTTT.

The J gene is TRBJ1-1, the V gene TRBV30; 7 bases are shared with TRBD1. CDR1 and CDR2 (germline): GTSNPN, SVGIG (reference sequence). V was clipped by 1 base and J by 4 bases; unmatched bases: 9. This CDR3 has 15 residues. The CDR3 sequence: CAWSGAGGRGTEAFF. In DNA form, the CDR3 reads TGTGCCTGGAGTGGGGCAGGGGGGCGCGGCACTGAAGCTTTCTTT.

This clone was found once. The rearrangement links TRBV7-9 to TRBJ1-5; 7 bases are a match to TRBD1. The germline CDR1 and CDR2 sequences are SEHNR and FQNEAQ (reference sequence). With V trimmed by 5 bases and J by 7 bases, 8 bases remained unmatched. This CDR3 is built from 14 residues. The chain's CDR3 is CASSPQGTGQPQHF. For the CDR3, the DNA is TGTGCCAGCAGCCCACAGGGGACGGGGCAGCCCCAGCATTTT.